Listed below are T cell receptor beta chains from one sample, sequenced in a study of blood T cells in healthy people across ages. TCRdb reanalysed the 5' RACE reads using MiXCR and keeps one entry per CDR3 protein. The data hold approximately 800,000 distinct CDR3 sequences, with approximately 35% observed a single time. Specimen: blood. The receptors stem from a man between 18 and 29 years old in good health. The CDR3 runs from the conserved cysteine through the conserved F or W.

J gene,V gene,CDR3 protein
TRBJ2-7,TRBV5-5,CASSPDRGISYEQYF
TRBJ2-3,TRBV28,CASSFDTPTHKESDTQYF
TRBJ2-3,TRBV28,CASSWVTQGAKQGADADTQYF
TRBJ2-7,TRBV12-3/TRBV12-4,CASSQDSSSYEQYF
TRBJ1-5,TRBV7-8,CASSPTQGNNQPQHF
TRBJ2-3,TRBV2,CGSGTDTQYF
TRBJ2-7,TRBV4-3,CARNEGGNEQYF
TRBJ2-3,TRBV10-3,CVISSNLGNTDTQYF
TRBJ2-7,TRBV29-1,CSVAPGVTYEQYF
TRBJ2-2,TRBV5-1,CASSFVGELFF
TRBJ1-6,TRBV12-3/TRBV12-4,CASNPTGGRSPLHF
TRBJ1-6,TRBV24-1,CATSEDRYSPLHF
.,TRBV7-9,CASRPIGRAANEQYF
TRBJ1-1,TRBV6-2/TRBV6-3,CASSPGTMNTEAFF
TRBJ2-5,TRBV4-1,CASSQDFPSYNEQYF
TRBJ2-1,TRBV11-2,CASGKTGQETQFF
TRBJ1-1,TRBV10-3,CAIRGEQMNTEAFF
.,TRBV29-1,CSARHFLEQYF
.,TRBV7-6,CASSLESGTSGGKTQYF
TRBJ2-7,TRBV20-1,CSATQWRGTSYEQYF
TRBJ1-2,TRBV12-3/TRBV12-4,CASTSTRDGYTF
TRBJ1-2,TRBV10-3,CAISGTGMSGYTF
TRBJ2-7,TRBV14,CASSPLGDYEQYF
TRBJ1-1,TRBV5-1,CASSLKQGLNTEAFF
TRBJ1-6,TRBV20-1,CSAPEAGMRTYNSPLHF
TRBJ1-4,TRBV12-3/TRBV12-4,CASSLGVDRAAEKLFF
TRBJ1-5,TRBV6-1,CASSEPRSNQPQHF
TRBJ1-6,TRBV27,CASSSYRGRNSPLHF
TRBJ1-5,TRBV5-1,CASSPNGQTGNQPQHF
TRBJ2-7,TRBV20-1,CSAKNRVRQNSYEQYF
TRBJ1-1,TRBV5-1,CASSHVAGRRVTEAFF
TRBJ1-2,TRBV6-5,CASSYRAAGLRRGYTF